This passage covers 8 T cell receptor beta chains from one sample sequenced in a study of T cell repertoires in cytomegalovirus infection (dated by TCRdb to the late 2010s). Their antigens are not known. This specimen's treatment or condition label, interpreted: in vitro stimulation with specific CMV peptide epitopes to enrich CMV-specific T cells. The sequencing machine was an Illumina HiSeq 1500. TCRdb's own reprocessing of the public reads used fastp at Q25 and MiXCR and kept productive beta chains. Rows are combined by CDR3 protein, so each entry shows the most common genes and DNA. The sample records about 130,000 distinct CDR3 sequences, 32% of which are singletons. The top ten hold roughly half of the sample. The sample in question was CD8+ T cells from cultured PBMCs, obtained from culture after CMV antigen stimulation. All receptors come from a human donor in good health (CMV status not recorded). Some clones in this sample may be carry-over from other donors' samples.

This clonotype has only a few counts. V and J are TRBV5-6 and TRBJ2-1; D remains unclear. The V end lost 4 bases, the J end lost 1 base, and 12 bases lay between the germline ends. Germline loops: CDR1 SGHDT, CDR2 YYEEEE. The CDR3 is made up of 15 amino acids. CDR3 region: CASSVRVGSYNEQFF. For the CDR3, the DNA is TGTGCCAGCAGCGTCAGAGTGGGGTCCTACAATGAGCAGTTCTTC.

This clonotype showed up many times. The chain links TRBV6-1 to TRBJ1-5; D might be TRBD1 (6 bases). Germline assignment: CDR1 MNHNS and CDR2 SASEGT. The CDR3 length is 14 residues. V was pared by 8 bases and J by 0 bases, with 11 bases between. The DNA of the CDR3 is TGTGCCAGCGCTGACAGGTATAGCAATCAGCCCCAGCATTTT. Protein: CASADRYSNQPQHF.

This clonotype showed up just a few times. The chain combines TRBV4-1 with TRBJ1-1; weak D call: TRBD1 (6 bases). CDR3 size: 17 residues. Germline lookup yields CDR1 MGHRA and CDR2 YSYEKL. V was trimmed by 3 bases and J by 3 bases, leaving 20 bases between them. The CDR3 loop is CASSQSRDKVGYTEAFF. Here the CDR3 DNA reads TGCGCCAGCAGCCAGAGCCGGGACAAAGTAGGGTACACTGAAGCTTTCTTT.

The rearrangement joins TRBV19 to TRBJ2-7; TRBD1 is a possible D gene (6 bases). Trimming cost V 3 bases and J 3 bases, with 12 bases left between them. The germline V gene has CDR1 LNHDA and CDR2 SQIVND (reference sequence). The CDR3 has 14 residues. The CDR3 DNA follows: TGTGCCAGTAGTATGGCAGGGGCGGTCTACGAGCAGTACTTC. Translated: CASSMAGAVYEQYF.

This rearrangement joins TRBV7-9 to TRBJ2-2; D remains ambiguous. Germline values: CDR1 SEHNR, CDR2 FQNEAQ (reference sequence). The germline V and J ends were trimmed by 5 bases and 3 bases, with 7 bases remaining between them. The CDR3 extends over 13 amino acids. CDR3 amino acids: CASSRLDTGELFF. CDR3 nucleotides: TGTGCCAGCAGCCGCCTTGACACCGGGGAGCTGTTTTTT.

This clonotype was recorded at least ten times. In nucleotides, the CDR3 is TGTGCCAGCAGCTTGGGCGGGGGGAACTACAATGAGCAGTTCTTC. It codes for CASSLGGGNYNEQFF. The genes are TRBV7-2 and TRBJ2-1, with 8 bases fitting TRBD2. Trimming at V came to 3 bases and at J to 3 bases, leaving 4 bases not matched to a gene. Germline values: CDR1 SGHTA, CDR2 FQGNSA. The CDR3 has 15 residues.

J is TRBJ1-1 and V is TRBV19, with D uncertain. The germline V gene has CDR1 LNHDA and CDR2 SQIVND (reference sequence). Trimming cost V 3 bases and J 1 base, with 9 bases left between them. The CDR3 has 14 residues. The CDR3 loop is CASSITGPNTEAFF. CDR3 in DNA: TGTGCCAGTAGTATCACGGGTCCGAACACTGAAGCTTTCTTT.

The CDR3 loop reads CASSFKTTGELFF. For the CDR3, the DNA is TGTGCCAGCAGCTTCAAAACAACCGGGGAGCTGTTTTTT. The chain joins TRBV5-6 to TRBJ2-2; D unresolved. Germline V CDR1 and CDR2: SGHDT, YYEEEE. Trimming took 2 bases from V and 5 from J, leaving 7 bases between them. The CDR3 runs 13 residues.